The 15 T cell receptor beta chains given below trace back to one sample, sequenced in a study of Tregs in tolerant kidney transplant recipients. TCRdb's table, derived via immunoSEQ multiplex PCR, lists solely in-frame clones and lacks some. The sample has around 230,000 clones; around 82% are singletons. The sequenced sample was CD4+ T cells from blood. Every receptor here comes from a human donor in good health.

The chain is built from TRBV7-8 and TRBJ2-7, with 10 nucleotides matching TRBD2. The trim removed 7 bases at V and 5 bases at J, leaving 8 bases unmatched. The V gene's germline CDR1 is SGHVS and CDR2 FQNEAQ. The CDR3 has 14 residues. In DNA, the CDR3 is TGTGCCAGCACGGAGCGGGAGGGCCTCGACGAGCAGTACTTC. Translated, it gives CASTEREGLDEQYF. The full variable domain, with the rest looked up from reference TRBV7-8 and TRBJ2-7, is GAGVSQSPRYKVAKRGQDVALRCDPISGHVSLFWYQQALGQGPEFLTYFQNEAQLDKSGLPSDRFFAERPEGSVSTLKIQRTQQEDSAVYLCASTEREGLDEQYFGPGTRLTVT.

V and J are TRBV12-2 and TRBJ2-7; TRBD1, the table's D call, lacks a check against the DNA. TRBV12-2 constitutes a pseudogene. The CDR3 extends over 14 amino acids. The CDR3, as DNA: TGTGCAAGTCGCTTCGGACAGGGTCCCTACGAGCAGTACTTC. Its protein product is CASRFGQGPYEQYF.

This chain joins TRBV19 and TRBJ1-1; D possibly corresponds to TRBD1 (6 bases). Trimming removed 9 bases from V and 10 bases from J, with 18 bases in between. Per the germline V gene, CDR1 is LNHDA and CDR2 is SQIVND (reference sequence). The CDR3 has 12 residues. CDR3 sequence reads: CASSDRSERAFF. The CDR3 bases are TGTGCCAGCTCTGACAGGTCTGAGAGAGCTTTCTTT.

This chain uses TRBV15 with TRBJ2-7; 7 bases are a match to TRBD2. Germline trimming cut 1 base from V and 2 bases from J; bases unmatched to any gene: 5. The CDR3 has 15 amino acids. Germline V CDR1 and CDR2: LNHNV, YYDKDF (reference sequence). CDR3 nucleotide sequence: TGTGCCACCAGCAGAGGGCTAGCGGAGGCCTACGAGCAGTACTTC. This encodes CATSRGLAEAYEQYF. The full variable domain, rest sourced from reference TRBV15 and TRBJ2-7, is DAMVIQNPRYQVTQFGKPVTLSCSQTLNHNVMYWYQQKSSQAPKLLFHYYDKDFNNEADTPDNFQSRRPNTSFCFLDIRSPGLGDTAMYLCATSRGLAEAYEQYFGPGTRLTVT.

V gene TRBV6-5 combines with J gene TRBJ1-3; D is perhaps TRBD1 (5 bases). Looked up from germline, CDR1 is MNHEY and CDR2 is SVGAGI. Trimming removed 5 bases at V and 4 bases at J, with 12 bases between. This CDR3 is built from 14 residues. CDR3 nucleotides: TGTGCCAGCAGTCTTACCGGGGCCGGAAACACCATATATTTT. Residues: CASSLTGAGNTIYF.

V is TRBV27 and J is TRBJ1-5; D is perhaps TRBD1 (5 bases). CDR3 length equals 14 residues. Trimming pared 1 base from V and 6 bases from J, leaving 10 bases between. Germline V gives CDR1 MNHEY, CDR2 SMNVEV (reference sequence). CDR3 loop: CASSLLGEAQPQHF. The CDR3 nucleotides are TGTGCCAGCAGTTTATTAGGGGAAGCTCAGCCCCAGCATTTT.

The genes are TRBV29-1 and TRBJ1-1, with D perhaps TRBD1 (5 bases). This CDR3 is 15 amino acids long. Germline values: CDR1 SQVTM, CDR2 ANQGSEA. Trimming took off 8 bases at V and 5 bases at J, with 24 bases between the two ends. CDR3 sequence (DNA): TGCAGCTCAAGACCGTTTGCAGGGAGAAGTACTGAAGCTTTCTTT. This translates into CSSRPFAGRSTEAFF.

This CDR3 reads CATSSPNRGLYGYTF. The CDR3 bases are TGTGCCACCAGCAGCCCCAACAGGGGGCTCTATGGCTACACCTTC. The chain couples TRBV15 to TRBJ1-2, with 9 bases fitting TRBD1. V shed 3 bases, J shed 4 bases, and the junction held 6 bases outside the gene matches. The CDR3 loop spans 15 amino acids. Looked up from germline, CDR1 is LNHNV and CDR2 is YYDKDF (reference sequence).

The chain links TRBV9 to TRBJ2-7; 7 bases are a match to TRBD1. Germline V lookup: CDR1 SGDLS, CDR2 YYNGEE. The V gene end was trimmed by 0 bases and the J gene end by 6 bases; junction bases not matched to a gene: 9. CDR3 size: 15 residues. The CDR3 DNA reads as TGTGCCAGCAGCGTAGCCGGAGACAGGGCGTTCGAGCAGTACTTC. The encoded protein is CASSVAGDRAFEQYF.

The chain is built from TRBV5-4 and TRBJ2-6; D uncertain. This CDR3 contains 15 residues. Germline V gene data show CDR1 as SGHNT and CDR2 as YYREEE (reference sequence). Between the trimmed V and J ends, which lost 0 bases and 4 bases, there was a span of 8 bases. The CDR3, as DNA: TGTGCCAGCAGCTTGGGGCTGGAGGGGGCCAACGTCCTGACTTTC. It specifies CASSLGLEGANVLTF.

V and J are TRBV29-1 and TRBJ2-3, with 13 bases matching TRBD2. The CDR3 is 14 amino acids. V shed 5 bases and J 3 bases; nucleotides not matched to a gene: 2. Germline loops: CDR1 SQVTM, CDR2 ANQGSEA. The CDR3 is CSVRLAGGTDTQYF. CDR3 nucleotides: TGCAGCGTTCGACTAGCGGGGGGAACAGATACGCAGTATTTT.

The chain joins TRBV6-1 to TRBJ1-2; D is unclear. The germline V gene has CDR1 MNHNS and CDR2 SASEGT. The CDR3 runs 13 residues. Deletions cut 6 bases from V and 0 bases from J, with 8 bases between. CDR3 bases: TGTGCCAGCAGGGCAGATTCTAACTATGGCTACACCTTC. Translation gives CASRADSNYGYTF.

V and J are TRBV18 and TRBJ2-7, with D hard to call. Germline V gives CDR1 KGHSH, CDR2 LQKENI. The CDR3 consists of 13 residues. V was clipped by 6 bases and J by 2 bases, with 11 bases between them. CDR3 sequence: CASSVTETYEQYF. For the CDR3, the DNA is TGTGCCAGCTCGGTGACGGAAACCTACGAGCAGTACTTC.

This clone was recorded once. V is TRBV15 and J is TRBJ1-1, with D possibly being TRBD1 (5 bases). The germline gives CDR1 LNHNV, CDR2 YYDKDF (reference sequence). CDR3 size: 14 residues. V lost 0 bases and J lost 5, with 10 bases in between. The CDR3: CATSRDPGDTEAFF. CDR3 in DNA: TGTGCCACCAGCAGAGATCCGGGGGATACTGAAGCTTTCTTT.

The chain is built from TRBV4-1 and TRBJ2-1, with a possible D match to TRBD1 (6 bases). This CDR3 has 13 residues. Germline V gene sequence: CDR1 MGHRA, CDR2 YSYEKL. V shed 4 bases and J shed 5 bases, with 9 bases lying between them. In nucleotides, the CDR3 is TGCGCCAGCAGCCTAGGACAGCACAATGAGCAGTTCTTC. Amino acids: CASSLGQHNEQFF.